This TCR beta chain is from a study of blood T cell repertoires in COVID-19. V was pared by 2 bases and J by 9 bases, with 14 bases between. The CDR3 is 15 amino acids. The germline V gene has CDR1 SNHLY and CDR2 FYNNEI. Using immunoSEQ multiplex PCR, the repertoire was profiled, and TCRdb retains in-frame clones only, with some absent. The sample contains about 190,000 clones, around 79% of which appear only once. The chain has TRBV2 and TRBJ1-6; D gene ambiguous. The TCR was taken from a woman in her sixties or seventies with acute or convalescent COVID-19. Sequenced: peripheral blood. In DNA form, the CDR3 reads TGTGCCAGCAGTGAAAGACAAGCCCTTACTTCACCCCTCCACTTT. Translating gives CASSERQALTSPLHF.